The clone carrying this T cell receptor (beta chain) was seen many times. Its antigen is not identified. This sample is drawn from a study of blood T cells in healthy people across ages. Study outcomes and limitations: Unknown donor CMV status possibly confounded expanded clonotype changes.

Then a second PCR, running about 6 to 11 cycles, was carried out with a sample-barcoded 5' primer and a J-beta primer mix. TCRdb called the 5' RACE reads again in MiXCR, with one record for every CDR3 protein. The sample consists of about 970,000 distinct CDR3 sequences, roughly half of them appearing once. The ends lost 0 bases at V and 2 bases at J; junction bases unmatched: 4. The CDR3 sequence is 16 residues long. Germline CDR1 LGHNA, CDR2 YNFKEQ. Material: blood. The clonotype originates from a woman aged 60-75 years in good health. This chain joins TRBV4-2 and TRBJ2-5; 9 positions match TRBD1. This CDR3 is CASSQDGGTGQETQYF. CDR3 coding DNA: TGTGCCAGCAGCCAAGACGGGGGGACAGGGCAAGAGACCCAGTACTTC.